This T cell receptor (beta chain) was observed in a study of T cell responses to AZD1222 COVID-19 vaccine. About the study: It was second doses at about 4 or about 12 weeks that were pooled. Study results and limitations: Baseline antibody screening turned up just a handful of seropositive AZD1222 recipients. Spike regions recognized by vaccine-associated CD4 TCRs spanned the protein, led by 160-218 and 743-854. Nearly half of the spike-specific TCRs reportedly recognize variant regions that carry no mutations.

Clones were sequenced by immunoSEQ multiplex PCR, and TCRdb holds only the in-frame ones, with some missing. Among 66,000 or so clones listed, about 88% were seen once. About this clone: Its antigen is currently unknown.

The CDR3 covers 14 residues. The germline V gene has CDR1 LNHDA and CDR2 SQIVND (reference sequence). Trimming cost V 4 bases and J 0 bases, with 7 bases left between them. This rearrangement joins TRBV19 to TRBJ1-5, with D perhaps TRBD1 (5 bases). Sequenced here: peripheral blood, sampled on day 0 of AZD1222 vaccination. This clonotype was obtained from an adult in good health. This CDR3 reads CASSTGTSNQPQHF. For the CDR3, the DNA is TGTGCCAGTAGTACAGGGACTAGCAATCAGCCCCAGCATTTT.